What follows are 20 T cell receptor beta chains derived from one specimen sequenced in a study of blood T cell repertoires in COVID-19. Libraries were prepared by immunoSEQ multiplex PCR; TCRdb keeps only in-frame clonotypes and omits some of them. The data contain about 300,000 clones, roughly nine tenths of them singletons. Sequencing was performed on PBMCs or T cells enriched from blood (not recorded which). All receptors derive from a young woman who had recovered from COVID-19.

The chain carries TRBV25-1 and TRBJ2-6, with D maybe TRBD1 (6 bases). V lost 8 bases to trimming and J lost 4 bases, with 15 bases between them. The CDR3 is made up of 15 amino acids. Germline V gene sequence: CDR1 MGHDK, CDR2 SYGVNS. The CDR3 here is CASDTGGVGANVLTF. CDR3 nucleotides: TGTGCCAGCGACACTGGGGGCGTCGGGGCCAACGTCCTGACTTTC.

This chain joins TRBV3-1 (or the pseudogene TRBV3-2) and TRBJ1-5, with D unclear. This CDR3 is 13 amino acids long. The germline V gene has CDR1 LGHDT and CDR2 YNNKEL (reference sequence). The V gene lost 1 base and the J gene lost 6 bases, with 7 bases spanning the gap. The CDR3 nucleotides read TGTGCCAGCAGCCAAGCCACCGGTCAGCCCCAGCATTTT. It translates to CASSQATGQPQHF.

The chain carries TRBV3-1 (or the pseudogene TRBV3-2) and TRBJ2-5; 10 nucleotides line up with TRBD2. The junction had 4 bases not matched to a gene; V was cut back by 1 base and J by 5 bases. Germline V gene sequence: CDR1 LGHDT, CDR2 YNNKEL (reference sequence). This CDR3 contains 15 residues. The CDR3: CASSQAAGGRETQYF. DNA of the CDR3: TGTGCCAGCAGCCAAGCAGCGGGGGGGAGGGAGACCCAGTACTTC.

The chain has TRBV7-2 and TRBJ1-4; D may be TRBD1 (5 bases). The CDR3 consists of 14 residues. Germline V lookup: CDR1 SGHTA, CDR2 FQGNSA. Trimming removed 5 bases at V and 6 bases at J, with 13 bases between. CDR3 in DNA: TGTGCCAGCAGCCCGGGGGGATGGGATGAAAAACTGTTTTTT. Protein: CASSPGGWDEKLFF.

The rearrangement joins TRBV6-5 to TRBJ2-1; TRBD1 matches at 10 bases. Germline V gives CDR1 MNHEY, CDR2 SVGAGI. The V segment lost 2 bases and the J segment 6 bases; nucleotides outside the gene matches: 4. CDR3 length: 15 amino acids. The DNA of the CDR3 is TGTGCCAGCAGTTACGGAGGACAGGGGGGCAATGAGCAGTTCTTC. It codes for CASSYGGQGGNEQFF.

This rearrangement joins TRBV3-1 (or the pseudogene TRBV3-2) to TRBJ1-1; D unclear. Germline V lookup: CDR1 LGHDT, CDR2 YNNKEL (reference sequence). This CDR3 spans 13 amino acids. V shed 6 bases and J shed 7 bases, with 15 bases lying between them. The DNA for the CDR3 is TGTGCCAGCAGTCGACAAACACCCTTTGAAGCTTTCTTT. It specifies CASSRQTPFEAFF.

This chain joins TRBV6-6 and TRBJ2-2; the match to TRBD2 covers 9 bases. CDR3 size: 17 residues. Looked up from germline, CDR1 is MNHNY and CDR2 is SVGAGI (reference sequence). V lost 5 bases to trimming and J lost 2 bases; unmatched junction nucleotides: 9. Written as DNA, the CDR3 is TGTGCCAGCAGTCAGGCCGGGACTAGCCTAAACACCGGGGAGCTGTTTTTT. The encoded protein is CASSQAGTSLNTGELFF.

The V gene is TRBV4-1, the J gene TRBJ1-1; tentative D call: TRBD1 (6 bases). V gave up 2 bases and J gave up 0 bases, with 16 bases separating them. The CDR3 has 17 residues. The germline CDR1 and CDR2 sequences are MGHRA and YSYEKL. CDR3 residues: CASSQMGQMEMNTEAFF. The DNA for the CDR3 is TGCGCCAGCAGCCAAATGGGACAAATGGAGATGAACACTGAAGCTTTCTTT.

This clone was observed a handful of times. V gene TRBV18 combines with J gene TRBJ1-2, with 10 bases fitting TRBD1. The CDR3 consists of 16 residues. The trim removed 3 bases at V and 8 bases at J, leaving 12 bases unmatched. CDR1 is KGHSH, CDR2 LQKENI, per germline. The CDR3 loop is CASSPTQGQGKEGYTF. CDR3 DNA sequence: TGTGCCAGCTCACCGACCCAGGGACAGGGGAAGGAAGGCTACACCTTC.

The V and J genes are TRBV6-2 or TRBV6-3 and TRBJ2-7; 8 positions match TRBD1. The germline V gene has CDR1 MNHEY and CDR2 SVGEGT. The V gene end was trimmed by 0 bases and the J gene end by 2 bases; junction bases not matched to a gene: 3. The CDR3 totals 15 residues. CDR3 coding DNA: TGTGCCAGCAGTTACTCGCCACAGGGGGCCTACGAGCAGTACTTC. It specifies CASSYSPQGAYEQYF.

The chain employs TRBV6-5 and TRBJ2-7; TRBD2 aligns across 7 bases. This CDR3 is built from 14 residues. Germline V lookup: CDR1 MNHEY, CDR2 SVGAGI. With 6 bases clipped from V and 0 bases from J, the junction kept 5 bases outside the gene matches. This CDR3 reads CASSLGGSSYEQYF. The CDR3 coding sequence is TGTGCCAGCAGCCTCGGGGGGAGCTCCTACGAGCAGTACTTC.

The rearrangement uses TRBV28 and TRBJ1-6, with TRBD1 identical over 7 bases. The CDR3 loop spans 17 amino acids. Losses at the gene ends were 5 bases for V and 7 bases for J; bases not matched to a gene: 14. In germline, CDR1 is MDHEN, CDR2 SYDVKM. CDR3 bases: TGTGCCAGCAGTCCTAGACAGGGCCTAACGGGGAATTCACCCCTCCACTTT. It specifies CASSPRQGLTGNSPLHF.

The chain joins TRBV6-1 to TRBJ1-5, with D tentatively TRBD1 (5 bases). Between the trimmed V and J ends, which lost 3 bases and 2 bases, there was a span of 17 bases. The CDR3 runs to 17 residues. Germline CDR1 reads MNHNS; CDR2 reads SASEGT. CDR3 protein: CASSDRAWGDRNQPQHF. CDR3 nucleotide sequence: TGTGCCAGCAGTGATAGGGCGTGGGGGGATCGCAATCAGCCCCAGCATTTT.

The chain has TRBV6-1 and TRBJ1-4, with 7 positions matching TRBD1. This CDR3 region has 18 residues. Germline V gives CDR1 MNHNS, CDR2 SASEGT. V lost 4 bases to trimming and J lost 9 bases; unmatched junction nucleotides: 20. Here the CDR3 reads CASSGDRESFSPDKKLFF. The CDR3 DNA reads TGTGCCAGCAGTGGTGACAGGGAGTCGTTTAGCCCTGACAAAAAACTGTTTTTT.

This chain joins TRBV4-1 and TRBJ2-7, with TRBD1 identical over 7 bases. After removal of 4 bases from V and 5 bases from J, the junction contained 8 bases not matched to a gene. From germline, CDR1 is MGHRA and CDR2 YSYEKL. This CDR3 has 14 residues. The CDR3 DNA is TGCGCCAGCAGCCCAACAGGGGATTGGAACGAGCAGTACTTC. The encoded protein is CASSPTGDWNEQYF.

This chain links TRBV7-3 with TRBJ2-3; D is possibly TRBD2 (6 bases). V was shortened by 5 bases and J by 4 bases, with 10 bases between the two germline ends. The CDR3 is 13 residues long. Germline V gene data show CDR1 as SGHTA and CDR2 as FQGTGA. CDR3 sequence (DNA): TGTGCCAGCAGCCTTCTAGCGTCAGATACGCAGTATTTT. Amino acids: CASSLLASDTQYF.

The chain carries TRBV7-9 and TRBJ1-1, with a weak D call TRBD1 (6 bases). The CDR3 has 13 residues. V lost 2 bases and J lost 3, with 7 bases in between. Germline V gene data show CDR1 as SEHNR and CDR2 as FQNEAQ (reference sequence). CDR3 region: CASSLNRDTEAFF. CDR3 coding DNA: TGTGCCAGCAGCTTAAACAGGGACACTGAAGCTTTCTTT.

The chain has TRBV19 and TRBJ2-7, with D perhaps TRBD2 (6 bases). Looked up from germline, CDR1 is LNHDA and CDR2 is SQIVND (reference sequence). V lost 6 bases and J 2 bases, leaving 14 bases between the germline ends. CDR3 length: 14 residues. The CDR3 loop reads CASSRGTGAYEQYF. As DNA, the CDR3 is TGTGCCAGTAGCCGAGGGACGGGGGCCTACGAGCAGTACTTC. Full variable domain (missing parts from reference TRBV19 and TRBJ2-7): DGGITQSPKYLFRKEGQNVTLSCEQNLNHDAMYWYRQDPGQGLRLIYYSQIVNDFQKGDIAEGYSVSREKKESFPLTVTSAQKNPTAFYLCASSRGTGAYEQYFGPGTRLTVT.

Only a few counts were recorded for this clone. The chain couples TRBV3-1 (or the pseudogene TRBV3-2) to TRBJ1-3, with 7 bases matching TRBD1. Germline values: CDR1 LGHDT, CDR2 YNNKEL (reference sequence). The CDR3 contains 16 residues. J was trimmed by 2 bases and V by 1 base; bases with no gene match: 5. DNA of the CDR3: TGTGCCAGCAGCCAAGGTCCGACAGGGCCTGGAAACACCATATATTTT. This sequence encodes CASSQGPTGPGNTIYF.

This chain uses TRBV10-3 with TRBJ2-1; D gene unclear. Per the germline V gene, CDR1 is ENHRY and CDR2 is SYGVKD. The CDR3 is 17 amino acids. Trimming shortened V by 0 bases and J by 0 bases, and 12 bases separated the two germline ends. CDR3 DNA sequence: TGTGCCATCAGTGAGTCGGTCCCGTTCAGCTCCTACAATGAGCAGTTCTTC. Encoded protein: CAISESVPFSSYNEQFF.